The present T cell receptor beta chain was sequenced within a study of vaccination and CD4 T cells after COVID-19. As for this clonotype: The antigen remains unidentified.

The CDR3 spans 14 residues. Germline CDR1 and CDR2: SGHNT and YENEEA. Trimming shortened V by 1 base and J by 2 bases, and 8 bases separated the two germline ends. Researchers used the Oncomine TCR Beta short-read assay to sequence DNA from cultured CD4+ T cells. TCRdb called the PCR reads again in MiXCR, with one record for every CDR3 protein. Altogether approximately 15,000 distinct CDR3 sequences are present, approximately 49% being singletons, with the ten largest covering roughly an eighth. Specified treatment: approximately 9-day PBMC culture with coronavirus spike peptide pools or control peptides (ViraFEST assay).

This TCR derives from a human donor who had recovered from COVID-19. The rearrangement uses TRBV11-3 and TRBJ1-1; D ambiguous. Sequences were obtained from CD4+ T cells from blood, cultured in vitro. CDR3 amino acids: CASSLGGSNTEAFF. CDR3 nucleotides: TGTGCCAGCAGCTTAGGGGGATCTAACACTGAAGCTTTCTTT.